This T cell receptor (beta chain) is drawn from a study of Graves' ophthalmopathy and Graves' hyperthyroidism. Orbital computed tomography, thyroid ultrasound, TRAb, serum thyroxine and clinical symptoms formed the basis of diagnosis. This clonotype has a count of ten or more. For repertoire sequencing, the TCR beta CDR3 regions were amplified from RNA transcripts. HTBI-primed RT-PCR formed the first round, and a multiplex PCR formed the second. TCRdb used MiXCR to reprocess the multiplex PCR reads, holding one entry per CDR3 protein. Among over a million distinct CDR3 sequences listed, less than 45% were seen once. CDR3 length: 17 residues. Per the germline V gene, CDR1 is SGHRS and CDR2 is YFSETQ. With 4 bases clipped from V and 3 bases from J, the junction kept 14 bases outside the gene matches.

The receptor was derived from an adult man with Graves' hyperthyroidism. The sequenced sample was peripheral blood or thyroid tissue (not recorded which). The chain is built from TRBV5-1 and TRBJ2-7; the match to TRBD1 covers 9 bases. CDR3 in amino acids: CASSRGPSGQGIYEQYF. DNA of the CDR3: TGCGCCAGCAGCCGAGGCCCATCGGGACAGGGCATCTACGAGCAGTACTTC.